The 2 T cell receptor beta chains presented below share a single source sample, sequenced in a study of siplizumab effects on memory and regulatory T cells. Clones were read by immunoSEQ multiplex PCR, and TCRdb kept only the in-frame ones, dropping some. The sample contains roughly 100,000 clones, roughly 93% of which appear only once. The sample taken for sequencing was Tregs sorted from blood. These receptor sequences come from a human donor in good health.

The chain recombines TRBV2 with TRBJ2-5, with unresolved D. The DNA matches TRBJ2-7 better at its end, which makes the J call doubtful. This CDR3 has 13 residues. Germline V lookup: CDR1 SNHLY, CDR2 FYNNEI. This CDR3 reads CASSLTELYEQYF. Here the CDR3 DNA reads TGTGCCAGCAGTCTAACTGAATTATACGAGCAGTACTTC.

This sequence joins TRBV6-5 and TRBJ1-1; a possible D gene is TRBD1 (6 bases). Between the trimmed V and J ends, which lost 11 bases and 0 bases, there was a span of 10 bases. The CDR3 totals 12 residues. The germline V gene encodes CDR1 MNHEY and CDR2 SVGAGI. In nucleotides, the CDR3 is TGTGCCGTCCAGGGGATGAACACTGAAGCTTTCTTT. Its protein product is CAVQGMNTEAFF.